This T cell receptor (beta chain) was obtained from a study of siplizumab effects on memory and regulatory T cells. Study-wide findings and caveats: Confirmation that proliferating Tregs from siplizumab cultures had suppressive function was not obtained.

This CDR3 contains 15 residues. Germline V gene lookup returns CDR1 SGHTA and CDR2 FQGTGA. V dropped 5 bases and J dropped 8; count of bases not matched to a gene: 12. Around 100,000 TCR templates per sample were assayed. Data came from immunoSEQ multiplex PCR; TCRdb stores just in-frame clones and leaves some out. The sample carries around 110,000 clones, about 94% recorded once. In regard to this clone: Antigen: not known.

The J gene is TRBJ2-1, the V gene TRBV7-3; 7 bases map to TRBD1. The TCR was taken from a human donor in good health. Sequencing input: non-Treg CD4+ T cells sorted from blood. CDR3 DNA: TGTGCCAGCAGCCTATTATCCGGGACAGATCATGAGCAGTTCTTC. This sequence encodes CASSLLSGTDHEQFF.